The present T cell receptor (beta chain) was sequenced within a study of shared clonotypes between healthy human individuals. A deep-level run was used for the assay. Assay used: immunoSEQ multiplex PCR; TCRdb lists only in-frame clones, some missing. This sample has over a million clones, with approximately 97% found just once. On this clone itself: The sample has other DNA sequences that encode this CDR3 too.

The CDR3 covers 14 residues. The germline gives CDR1 MNHNS, CDR2 SASEGT. With 2 bases removed from V and 5 bases from J, the gap between germline ends came to 9 bases. This TCR derives from a man in his thirties or forties in good health. Material for sequencing was naive CD4+ T cells sorted from blood. Regarding subset: CD45RA+ positively selected. The rearrangement uses TRBV6-1 and TRBJ2-2; D possibly corresponds to TRBD1 (5 bases). The CDR3 loop reads CASSEQGWTGELFF. The CDR3 DNA is TGTGCCAGCAGTGAACAGGGTTGGACCGGGGAGCTGTTTTTT.